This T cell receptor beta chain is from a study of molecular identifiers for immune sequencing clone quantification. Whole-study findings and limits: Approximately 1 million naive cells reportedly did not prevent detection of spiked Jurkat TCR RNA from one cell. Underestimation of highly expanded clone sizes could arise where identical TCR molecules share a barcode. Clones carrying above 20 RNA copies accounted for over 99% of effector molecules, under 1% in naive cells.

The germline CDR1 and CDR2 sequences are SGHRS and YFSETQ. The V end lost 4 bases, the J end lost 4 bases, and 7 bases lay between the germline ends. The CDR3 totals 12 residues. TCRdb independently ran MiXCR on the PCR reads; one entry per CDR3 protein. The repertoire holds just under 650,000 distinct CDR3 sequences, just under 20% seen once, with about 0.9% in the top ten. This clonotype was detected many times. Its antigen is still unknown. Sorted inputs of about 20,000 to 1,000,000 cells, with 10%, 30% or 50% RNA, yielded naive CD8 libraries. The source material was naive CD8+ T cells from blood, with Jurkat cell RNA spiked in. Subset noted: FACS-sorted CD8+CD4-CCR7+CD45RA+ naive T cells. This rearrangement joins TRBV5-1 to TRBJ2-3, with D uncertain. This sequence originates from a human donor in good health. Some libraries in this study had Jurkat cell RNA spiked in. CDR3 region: CASSQTADTQYF. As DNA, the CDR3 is TGCGCCAGCAGCCAGACGGCAGATACGCAGTATTTT.